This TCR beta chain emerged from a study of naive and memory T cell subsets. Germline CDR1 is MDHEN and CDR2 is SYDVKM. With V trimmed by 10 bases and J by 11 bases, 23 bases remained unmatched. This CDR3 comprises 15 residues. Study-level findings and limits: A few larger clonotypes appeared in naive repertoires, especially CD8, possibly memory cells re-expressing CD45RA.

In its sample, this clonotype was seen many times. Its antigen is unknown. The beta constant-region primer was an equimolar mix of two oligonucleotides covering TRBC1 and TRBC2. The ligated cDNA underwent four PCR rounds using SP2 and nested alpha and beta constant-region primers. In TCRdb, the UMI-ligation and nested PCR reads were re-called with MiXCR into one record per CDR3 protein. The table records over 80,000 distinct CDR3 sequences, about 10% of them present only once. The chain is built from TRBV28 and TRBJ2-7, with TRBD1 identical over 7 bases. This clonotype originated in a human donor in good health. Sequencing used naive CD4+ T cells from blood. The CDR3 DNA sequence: TGTGCCACCGTCCGGGACAGCCGTTCCACTCTCCAAAAGTACTTC. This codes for CATVRDSRSTLQKYF.